This TCR beta chain was recovered during a study of post-analysis software for immune sequencing data (dated by TCRdb to about 2015). For the wider study: Recorded disease courses included relapsing-remitting, secondary progressive and progressive-relapsing multiple sclerosis, with some patients lacking subtype annotation. Patient repertoires were compared against about a dozen previously published healthy control repertoires from donors aged about 6 to 27 years. A subset of samples was prepared in parallel using single-end sample barcoding, then pooled and co-amplified after Illumina adapter ligation.

TCR beta repertoires were profiled from peripheral blood of over 10 young patients with multiple sclerosis to demonstrate the VDJtools post-analysis software. The multiple sclerosis patients were children and adolescents between roughly 6 and 16 years of age. As regards this clonotype: The clone's antigen remains unknown. Base qualities are not at hand, and no much larger clone is one base apart.

The protocol used for the library was PCR. The listed sequencing device is Illumina HiSeq 2500. Unique molecular identifiers were incorporated into TCR beta cDNA libraries to reduce PCR and sequencing biases. Every 1 to 10 million input T cells yielded 500,000 or so cDNA molecules, meaning each molecule approximated one T cell. The same protocol used for the earlier healthy control dataset was applied to prepare and sequence the patient libraries. Samples belonging to the same batch were prepared together, multiplexed and sequenced on a shared HiSeq lane. In the authors' own workflow: MIGEC was used to process the raw barcoded reads, and molecular identifier groups with only a single read were discarded before consensus assembly and CDR3 extraction. Clonotype tables were post-analysed with VDJtools, normalizing diversity by down-sampling all datasets to the smallest sample size. In repertoire overlap clustering, CDR3 amino acid sequences, but not nucleotide sequences, were matched to correct batch-related cross-sample contamination. TCRdb took the public reads, trimmed them with fastp at Q25, ran MiXCR for clone calling and kept in-frame beta chains. A single entry per CDR3 protein holds the most common genes and DNA from its merged rows. The V and J calls follow TCRdb's processing rather than the paper's. Across this sample there are about 680,000 distinct CDR3 sequences, with around 60% seen only once. Jointly, the top ten make up around 10% of the sample.

The paper's findings and limits, for the study overall: Patients showed significantly higher frequencies than controls for about 5 TRBV segments, among them TRBV5-6, TRBV5-1 and TRBV20-1. Direct clustering with F measure showed strong co-clustering of samples prepared in the same batch, prompting a batch-effect correction. The multiple sclerosis patient group was slightly younger than the control group. Compared with controls, multiple sclerosis patients had significantly lower normalized Chao1 diversity, a finding suggesting substantial peripheral T-cell clonal expansion.

Cut back by 0 bases and 10 bases, the V and J ends lie 14 bases apart. Via the germline V gene, CDR1 is SGHRS and CDR2 YFSETQ. The CDR3 contains 14 residues, cysteine and phenylalanine counted. Only the CDR3 portion is preserved as DNA: 42 bases, with reading frame beginning at the first base. This sequence uses TRBV5-1 and TRBJ2-1; TRBD2 is perhaps the D gene, given 6 matching bases. Sample: blood. The TCR originated in a girl aged 2-10 years with multiple sclerosis. The CDR3 region: CASSLGPASGEQFF. DNA sequence: TGCGCCAGCAGCTTGGGGCCAGCCAGCGGGGAGCAGTTCTTC. With all but the CDR3 taken from the reference TRBV5-1 and TRBJ2-1 genes, the full variable domain is: KAGVTQTPRYLIKTRGQQVTLSCSPISGHRSVSWYQQTPGQGLQFLFEYFSETQRNKGNFPGRFSGRQFSNSRSEMNVSTLELGDSALYLCASSLGPASGEQFFGPGTRLTVL.